The T cell receptor (beta chain) described here comes from a study of control samples from healthy donors and cancer patients. This clone occurred once. TCRdb's table, derived via immunoSEQ multiplex PCR, lists solely in-frame clones and lacks some. The repertoire consists of tens of thousands of clones, with 85% to 90% occurring once and the leading ten covering about 1.6%. The sequenced sample was PBMCs. This TCR derives from a woman in her thirties or forties with lung cancer.

The CDR3 nucleotides are TGTGCCAGCAGGCCTAGATTGAGCTCCTACAATGAGCAGTTCTTC. Encoded protein: CASRPRLSSYNEQFF. The chain has TRBV6-5 and TRBJ2-1; D unresolved. CDR3 length: 15 amino acids. Looked up from germline, CDR1 is MNHEY and CDR2 is SVGAGI. V gave up 6 bases and J gave up 0 bases, with 12 bases separating them.